The 4 T cell receptor beta chains below all came from one sample that was sequenced in a study of OX40 agonist ivuxolimab in advanced cancers. Using immunoSEQ multiplex PCR, the repertoire was profiled, and TCRdb retains in-frame clones only, with some absent. Among 60,000 to 70,000 clones, roughly nine tenths were seen once, and the ten largest hold approximately 1.3%. Sequenced material: CD4+ or CD8+ T cells sorted from blood, taken in a trial of the OX40 agonist ivuxolimab. All receptors derive from an adult with an advanced solid tumor such as melanoma, head and neck, liver or kidney cancer.

This clone occurred once. The chain combines TRBV7-8 with TRBJ1-1; possibly TRBD1 for D (5 bases). Germline V gene data show CDR1 as SGHVS and CDR2 as FQNEAQ. The ends were cut back, 4 bases at V and 4 bases at J, with 10 bases in the middle. The CDR3 spans 13 residues. CDR3 in DNA: TGTGCCAGCAGCTGGGGGGGGAGCACTGAAGCTTTCTTT. Translated, it gives CASSWGGSTEAFF. The complete variable domain, with remaining parts taken from reference TRBV7-8 and TRBJ1-1, reads GAGVSQSPRYKVAKRGQDVALRCDPISGHVSLFWYQQALGQGPEFLTYFQNEAQLDKSGLPSDRFFAERPEGSVSTLKIQRTQQEDSAVYLCASSWGGSTEAFFGQGTRLTVV.

This clone was detected a few times. This chain links TRBV9 with TRBJ2-5, with 10 bases aligning to TRBD1. V was clipped by 4 bases and J by 5 bases; unmatched bases: 8. This CDR3 is 15 amino acids long. The germline V gene has CDR1 SGDLS and CDR2 YYNGEE. CDR3 sequence reads: CASSQRTGGIETQYF. Here the CDR3 DNA reads TGTGCCAGCAGCCAGCGGACAGGGGGAATTGAGACCCAGTACTTC.

The V and J genes are TRBV28 and TRBJ1-4; D is undetermined. The CDR3 has 14 amino acids. The germline V gene encodes CDR1 MDHEN and CDR2 SYDVKM. The V end lost 8 bases, the J end lost 8 bases, and 18 bases lay between the germline ends. CDR3 sequence: CASSSDLRQEKLFF. The DNA of the CDR3 is TGTGCCAGCTCATCGGACCTTCGGCAGGAAAAACTGTTTTTT. Based on the CDR3 plus reference TRBV28 and TRBJ1-4, the full variable domain is DVKVTQSSRYLVKRTGEKVFLECVQDMDHENMFWYRQDPGLGLRLIYFSYDVKMKEKGDIPEGYSVSREKKERFSLILESASTNQTSMYLCASSSDLRQEKLFFGSGTQLSVL.

This clone was recorded a few times. This rearrangement joins TRBV7-6 to TRBJ2-3, with D maybe TRBD2 (5 bases). Trimming took 0 bases from V and 3 from J, leaving 10 bases between them. Looked up from germline, CDR1 is SGHVS and CDR2 is FNYEAQ. This CDR3 contains 15 residues. CDR3 amino acids: CASSLAGGSTDTQYF. Here the CDR3 DNA reads TGTGCCAGCAGCTTAGCTGGAGGAAGTACAGATACGCAGTATTTT.